This TCR beta chain was recovered during a study of identical twins. With no exceptions, donors were healthy Caucasians. A word on this clonotype: The antigen remains unidentified.

The study, taken as a whole, reports: The study found that models underestimated out-of-frame TCR alpha sharing in monozygotic twins. For out-of-frame alpha sequences shared by twins, low generation probability was in excess. Twin pairs had excess sharing that was weaker in beta out-of-frame sequences.

TCRdb itself ran the 5' RACE reads through MiXCR, one entry per CDR3 protein. The sample carries around 670,000 distinct CDR3 sequences, around 6% recorded once. This receptor was obtained from a man between 18 and 35 years old in good health. Specimen: naive T cells sorted from blood.

In nucleotides, the CDR3 is TGTGCCAGCGCGGAGGGCCTCTCCAGGGGGCCCACCGGGGAGCTGTTTTTT. Its translation: CASAEGLSRGPTGELFF. This chain joins TRBV2 and TRBJ2-2; 8 positions match TRBD1. Germline V lookup: CDR1 SNHLY, CDR2 FYNNEI. Trimming took 8 bases from V and 4 from J; bases not matched to a gene: 15. This CDR3 spans 17 amino acids.